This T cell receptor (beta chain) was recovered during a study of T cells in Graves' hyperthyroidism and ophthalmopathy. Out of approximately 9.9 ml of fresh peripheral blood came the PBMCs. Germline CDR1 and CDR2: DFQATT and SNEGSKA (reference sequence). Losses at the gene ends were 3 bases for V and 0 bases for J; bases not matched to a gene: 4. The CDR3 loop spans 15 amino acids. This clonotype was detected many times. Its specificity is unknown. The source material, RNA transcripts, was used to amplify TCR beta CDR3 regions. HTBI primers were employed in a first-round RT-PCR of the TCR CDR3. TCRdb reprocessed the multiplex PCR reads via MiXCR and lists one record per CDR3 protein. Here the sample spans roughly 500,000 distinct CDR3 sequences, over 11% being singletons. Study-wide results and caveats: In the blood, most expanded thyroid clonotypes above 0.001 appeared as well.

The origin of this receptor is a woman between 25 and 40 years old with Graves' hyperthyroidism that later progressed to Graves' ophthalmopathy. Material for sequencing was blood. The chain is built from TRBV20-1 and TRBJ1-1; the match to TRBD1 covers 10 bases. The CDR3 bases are TGCAGTGCTAGCGGGACAGGGGAGGTGAACACTGAAGCTTTCTTT. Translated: CSASGTGEVNTEAFF.